This TCR beta chain is from a study of CD8+ T cells in alopecia areata. With 7 bases removed from V and 3 bases from J, the gap between germline ends came to 9 bases. The V gene's germline CDR1 is MNHEY and CDR2 SVGAGI. The CDR3 is made up of 12 amino acids. Treatment here: oral pan-JAK inhibitor, 5-10 mg twice daily. After isolation, RNA underwent reverse transcription to generate cDNA as the sequencing template. Generated by immunoSEQ multiplex PCR, the TCRdb table keeps only in-frame clones and is missing some. This table has around 200,000 clones, roughly 64% appearing once. This rearrangement joins TRBV6-5 to TRBJ1-1, with D possibly TRBD1 on 6 matching bases. The sequences come from CD8+ T cells sorted from blood, collected at week 24, from a patient treated with tofacitinib. The source of this sequence is a human donor with alopecia areata. The CDR3, as DNA: TGTGCCAGCACCCCAGGGGACACTGAAGCTTTCTTT. Its protein product is CASTPGDTEAFF.